This T cell receptor (beta chain) comes out of a study of blood T cell repertoires in COVID-19. The CDR3 length is 14 residues. Germline trimming cut 7 bases from V and 5 bases from J; bases unmatched to any gene: 11. CDR1 and CDR2 (germline): SNHLY, FYNNEI. Authors' analysis steps: Reference gene primer amplification yielded estimated nucleated cell counts. Some clones are missing from TCRdb's copy, which holds only in-frame ones; the method was immunoSEQ multiplex PCR. V and J calls and clone size follow that table, whereas D and trimming were derived from the DNA. The repertoire holds over 200,000 clones, with around 83% as singletons.

The receptor was isolated from a man aged 80 or over with acute or convalescent COVID-19. The chain combines TRBV2 with TRBJ2-7, with 7 positions matching TRBD2. The source material was peripheral blood. DNA for the CDR3: TGTGCCAGCACCGCGGGGAGGGGTATACACGAGCAGTACTTC. The encoded protein is CASTAGRGIHEQYF.